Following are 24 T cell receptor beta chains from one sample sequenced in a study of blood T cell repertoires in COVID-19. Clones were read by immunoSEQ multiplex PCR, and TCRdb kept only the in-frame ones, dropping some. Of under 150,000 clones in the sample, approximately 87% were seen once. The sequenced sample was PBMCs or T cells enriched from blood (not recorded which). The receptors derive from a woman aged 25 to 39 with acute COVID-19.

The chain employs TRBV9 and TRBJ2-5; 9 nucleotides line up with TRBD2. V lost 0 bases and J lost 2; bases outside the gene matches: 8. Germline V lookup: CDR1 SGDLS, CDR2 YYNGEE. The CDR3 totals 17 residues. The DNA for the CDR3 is TGTGCCAGCAGCGTAGCGGCGGGGGGGGTGTCACAAGAGACCCAGTACTTC. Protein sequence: CASSVAAGGVSQETQYF.

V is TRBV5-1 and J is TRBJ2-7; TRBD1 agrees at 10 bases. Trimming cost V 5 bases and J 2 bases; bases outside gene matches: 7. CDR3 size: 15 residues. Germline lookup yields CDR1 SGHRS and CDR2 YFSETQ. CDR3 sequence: CASSSRTGGTYEQYF. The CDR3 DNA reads TGCGCCAGCAGTTCCAGGACAGGGGGAACCTACGAGCAGTACTTC.

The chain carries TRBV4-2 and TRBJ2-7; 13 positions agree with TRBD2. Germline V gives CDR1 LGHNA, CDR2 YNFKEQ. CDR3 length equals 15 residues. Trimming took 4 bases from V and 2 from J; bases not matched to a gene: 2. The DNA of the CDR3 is TGTGCCAGCAGCCGGACTAGCGGGAGCACCTACGAGCAGTACTTC. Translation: CASSRTSGSTYEQYF.

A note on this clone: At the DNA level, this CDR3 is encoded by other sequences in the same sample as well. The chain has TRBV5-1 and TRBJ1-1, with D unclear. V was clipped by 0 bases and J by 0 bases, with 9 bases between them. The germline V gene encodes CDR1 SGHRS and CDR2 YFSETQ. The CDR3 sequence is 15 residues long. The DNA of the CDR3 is TGCGCCAGCAGCTTGGGGACGGGGATGAACACTGAAGCTTTCTTT. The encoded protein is CASSLGTGMNTEAFF. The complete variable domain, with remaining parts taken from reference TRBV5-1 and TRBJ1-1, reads KAGVTQTPRYLIKTRGQQVTLSCSPISGHRSVSWYQQTPGQGLQFLFEYFSETQRNKGNFPGRFSGRQFSNSRSEMNVSTLELGDSALYLCASSLGTGMNTEAFFGQGTRLTVV.

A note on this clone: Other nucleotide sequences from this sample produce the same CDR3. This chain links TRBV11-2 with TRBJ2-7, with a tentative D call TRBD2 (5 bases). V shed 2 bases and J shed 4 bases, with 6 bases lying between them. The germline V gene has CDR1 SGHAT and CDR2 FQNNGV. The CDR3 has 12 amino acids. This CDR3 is CASSLRGYEQYF. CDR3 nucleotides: TGTGCCAGCAGCTTACGGGGTTACGAGCAGTACTTC.

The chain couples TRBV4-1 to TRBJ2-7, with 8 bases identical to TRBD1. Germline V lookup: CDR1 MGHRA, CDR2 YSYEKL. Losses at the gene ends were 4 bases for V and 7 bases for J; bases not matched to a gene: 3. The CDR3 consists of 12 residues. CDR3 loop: CASSLGQGEQYF. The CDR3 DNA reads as TGCGCCAGCAGCCTCGGACAGGGTGAGCAGTACTTC.

CDR3 region: CAIGGTGGDTQYF. CDR3 nucleotide sequence: TGTGCCATCGGAGGGACGGGCGGAGATACGCAGTATTTT. This chain joins TRBV10-3 and TRBJ2-3, with D perhaps matching TRBD2 (6 bases). The germline CDR1 and CDR2 sequences are ENHRY and SYGVKD. V gave up 8 bases and J gave up 5 bases, with 14 bases separating them. The CDR3 spans 13 residues.

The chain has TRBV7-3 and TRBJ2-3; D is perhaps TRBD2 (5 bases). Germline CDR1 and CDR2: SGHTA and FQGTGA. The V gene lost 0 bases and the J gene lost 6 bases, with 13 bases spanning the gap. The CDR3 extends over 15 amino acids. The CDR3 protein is CASSLTGGAWDTQYF. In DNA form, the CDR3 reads TGTGCCAGCAGCTTAACAGGAGGCGCCTGGGATACGCAGTATTTT.

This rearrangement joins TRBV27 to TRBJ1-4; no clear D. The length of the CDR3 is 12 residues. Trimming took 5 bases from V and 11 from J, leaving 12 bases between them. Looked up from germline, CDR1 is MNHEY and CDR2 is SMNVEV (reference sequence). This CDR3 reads CASSRPDGKLFF. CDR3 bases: TGTGCCAGCAGTCGGCCTGACGGGAAACTGTTTTTT. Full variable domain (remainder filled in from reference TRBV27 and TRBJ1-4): EAQVTQNPRYLITVTGKKLTVTCSQNMNHEYMSWYRQDPGLGLRQIYYSMNVEVTDKGDVPEGYKVSRKEKRNFPLILESPSPNQTSLYFCASSRPDGKLFFGSGTQLSVL.

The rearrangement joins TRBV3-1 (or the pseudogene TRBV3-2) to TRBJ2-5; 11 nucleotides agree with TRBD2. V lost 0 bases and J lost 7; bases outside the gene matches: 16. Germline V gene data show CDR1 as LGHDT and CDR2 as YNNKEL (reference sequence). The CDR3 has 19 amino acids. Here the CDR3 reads CASSQDGTSGNIPRGTQYF. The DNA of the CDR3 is TGTGCCAGCAGCCAAGATGGGACTAGCGGAAACATACCCAGGGGGACCCAGTACTTC.

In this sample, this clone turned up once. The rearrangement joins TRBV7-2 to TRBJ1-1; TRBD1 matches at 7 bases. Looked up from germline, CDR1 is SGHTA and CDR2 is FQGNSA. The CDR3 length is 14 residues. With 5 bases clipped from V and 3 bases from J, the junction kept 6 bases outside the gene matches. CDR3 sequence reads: CASSLRQGHTEAFF. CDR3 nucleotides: TGTGCCAGCAGCCTCCGACAGGGACACACTGAAGCTTTCTTT.

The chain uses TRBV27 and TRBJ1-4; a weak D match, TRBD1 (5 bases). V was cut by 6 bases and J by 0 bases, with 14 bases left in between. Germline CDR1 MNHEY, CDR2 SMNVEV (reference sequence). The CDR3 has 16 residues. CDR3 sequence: CASRIGQSTTNEKLFF. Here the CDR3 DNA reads TGTGCCAGCAGAATCGGACAAAGTACAACTAATGAAAAACTGTTTTTT.

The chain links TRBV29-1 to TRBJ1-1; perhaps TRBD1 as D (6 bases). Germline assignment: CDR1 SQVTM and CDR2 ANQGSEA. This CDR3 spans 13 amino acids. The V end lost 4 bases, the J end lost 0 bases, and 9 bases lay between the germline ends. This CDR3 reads CSVVQGMNTEAFF. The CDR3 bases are TGCAGCGTTGTACAGGGTATGAACACTGAAGCTTTCTTT.

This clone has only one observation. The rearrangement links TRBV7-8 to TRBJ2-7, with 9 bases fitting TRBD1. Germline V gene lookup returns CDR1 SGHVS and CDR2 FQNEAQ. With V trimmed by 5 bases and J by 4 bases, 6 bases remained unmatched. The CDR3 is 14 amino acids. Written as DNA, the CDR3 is TGTGCCAGCAGCCATCGGGACAGGGATTACGAGCAGTACTTC. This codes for CASSHRDRDYEQYF.

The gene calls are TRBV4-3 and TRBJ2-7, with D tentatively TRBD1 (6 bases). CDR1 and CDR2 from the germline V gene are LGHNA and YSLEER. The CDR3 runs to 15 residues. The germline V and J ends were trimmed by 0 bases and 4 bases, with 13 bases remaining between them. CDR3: CASSQEFQGQYEQYF. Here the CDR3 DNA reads TGCGCCAGCAGCCAAGAATTCCAGGGGCAATACGAGCAGTACTTC.

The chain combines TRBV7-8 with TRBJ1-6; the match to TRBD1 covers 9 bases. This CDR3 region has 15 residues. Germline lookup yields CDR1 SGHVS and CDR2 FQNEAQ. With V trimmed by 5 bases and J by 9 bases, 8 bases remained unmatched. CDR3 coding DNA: TGTGCCAGCAGCAGTTTACAGGGGGCAACTTCACCCCTCCACTTT. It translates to CASSSLQGATSPLHF.

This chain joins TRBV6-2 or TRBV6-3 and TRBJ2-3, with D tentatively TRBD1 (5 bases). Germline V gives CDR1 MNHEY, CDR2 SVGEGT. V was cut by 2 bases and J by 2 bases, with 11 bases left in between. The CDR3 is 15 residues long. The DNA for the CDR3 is TGTGCCAGCAGTTACCGACAGCTACTCACAGATACGCAGTATTTT. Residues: CASSYRQLLTDTQYF.

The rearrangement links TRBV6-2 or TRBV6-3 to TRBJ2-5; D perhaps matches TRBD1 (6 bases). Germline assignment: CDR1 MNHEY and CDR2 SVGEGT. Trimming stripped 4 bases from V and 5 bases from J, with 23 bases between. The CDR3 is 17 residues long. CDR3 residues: CASSSDLLQGSRETQYF. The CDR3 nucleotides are TGTGCCAGCAGTTCGGATCTTCTCCAGGGGTCACGGGAGACCCAGTACTTC.

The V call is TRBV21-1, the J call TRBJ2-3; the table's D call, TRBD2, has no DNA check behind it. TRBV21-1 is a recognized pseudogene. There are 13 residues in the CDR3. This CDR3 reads CASSNAGADTQYF. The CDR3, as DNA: TGTGCCAGCAGCAATGCGGGGGCGGATACGCAGTATTTT.

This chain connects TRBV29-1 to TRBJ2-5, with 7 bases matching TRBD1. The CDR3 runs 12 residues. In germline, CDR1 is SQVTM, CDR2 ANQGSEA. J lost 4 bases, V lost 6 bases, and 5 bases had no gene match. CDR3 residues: CSVIDRAETQYF. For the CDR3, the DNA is TGCAGCGTAATTGACAGGGCAGAGACCCAGTACTTC.

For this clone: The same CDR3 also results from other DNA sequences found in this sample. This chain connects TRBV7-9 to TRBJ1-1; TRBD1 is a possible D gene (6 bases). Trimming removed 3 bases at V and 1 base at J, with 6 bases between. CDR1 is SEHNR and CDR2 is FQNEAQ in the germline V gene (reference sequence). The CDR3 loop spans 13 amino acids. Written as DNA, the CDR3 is TGTGCCAGCAGCTTGGGACAGAACACTGAAGCTTTCTTT. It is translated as CASSLGQNTEAFF.

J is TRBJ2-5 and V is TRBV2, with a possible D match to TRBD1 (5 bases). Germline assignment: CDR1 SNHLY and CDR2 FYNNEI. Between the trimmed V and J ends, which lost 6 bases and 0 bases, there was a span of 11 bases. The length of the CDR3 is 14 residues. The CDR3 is CASRPGRYQETQYF. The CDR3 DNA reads TGTGCCAGCAGGCCAGGGCGGTACCAAGAGACCCAGTACTTC. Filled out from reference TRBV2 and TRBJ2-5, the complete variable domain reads EPEVTQTPSHQVTQMGQEVILRCVPISNHLYFYWYRQILGQKVEFLVSFYNNEISEKSEIFDDQFSVERPDGSNFTLKIRSTKLEDSAMYFCASRPGRYQETQYFGPGTRLLVL.

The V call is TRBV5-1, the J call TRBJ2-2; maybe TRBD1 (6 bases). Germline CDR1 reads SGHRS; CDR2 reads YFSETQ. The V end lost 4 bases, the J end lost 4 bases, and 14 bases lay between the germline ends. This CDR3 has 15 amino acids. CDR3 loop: CASSIKQGVTGELFF. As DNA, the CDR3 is TGCGCCAGCAGCATAAAACAGGGAGTCACCGGGGAGCTGTTTTTT.

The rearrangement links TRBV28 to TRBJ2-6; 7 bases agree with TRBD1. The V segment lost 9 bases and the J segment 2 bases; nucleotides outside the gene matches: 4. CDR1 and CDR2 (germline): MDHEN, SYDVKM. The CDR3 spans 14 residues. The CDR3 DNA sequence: TGTGCCAGGGAAGACAGGGCTGGGGCCAACGTCCTGACTTTC. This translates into CAREDRAGANVLTF.